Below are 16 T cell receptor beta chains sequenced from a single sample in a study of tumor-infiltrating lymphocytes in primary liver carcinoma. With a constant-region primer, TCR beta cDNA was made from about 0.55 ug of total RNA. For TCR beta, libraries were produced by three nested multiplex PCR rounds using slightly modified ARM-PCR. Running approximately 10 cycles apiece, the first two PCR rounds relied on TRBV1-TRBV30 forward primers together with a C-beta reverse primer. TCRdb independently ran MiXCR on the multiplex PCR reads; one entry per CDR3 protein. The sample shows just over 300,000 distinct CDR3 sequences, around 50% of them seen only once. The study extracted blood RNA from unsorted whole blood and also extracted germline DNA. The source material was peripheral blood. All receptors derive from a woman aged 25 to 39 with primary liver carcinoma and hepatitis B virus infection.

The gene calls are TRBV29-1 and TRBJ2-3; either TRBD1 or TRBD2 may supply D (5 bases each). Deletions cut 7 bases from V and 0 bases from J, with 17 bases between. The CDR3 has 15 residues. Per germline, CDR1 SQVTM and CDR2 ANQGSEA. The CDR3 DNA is TGCAGCGCCCTAAGTGGGGGATTTAGCACAGATACGCAGTATTTT. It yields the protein CSALSGGFSTDTQYF.

The CDR3 here is CASSYSRLAGRSGEQYF. CDR3 bases: TGTGCCAGCAGTTACTCGAGACTAGCGGGGAGGTCTGGCGAGCAGTACTTC. This chain connects TRBV6-6 to TRBJ2-7; 11 bases map to TRBD2. With 0 bases clipped from V and 6 bases from J, the junction kept 10 bases outside the gene matches. CDR3 length: 17 residues. Germline values: CDR1 MNHNY, CDR2 SVGAGI (reference sequence).

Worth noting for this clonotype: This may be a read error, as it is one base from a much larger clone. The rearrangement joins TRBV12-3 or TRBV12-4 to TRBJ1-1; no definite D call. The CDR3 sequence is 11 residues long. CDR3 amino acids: CASSFLSEALF. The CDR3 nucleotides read TGTGCCAGCAGTTTTCTGTCTGAAGCTTTATTT.

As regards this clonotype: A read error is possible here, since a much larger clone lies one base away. The CDR3 region has the DNA TGTGCCAGCAGTTACAGCGGGACTAGCGGGGGCAAGGTGGACTTC. Residues: CASSYSGTSGGKVDF. This chain connects TRBV6-5 to TRBJ2-5, with 14 bases that match TRBD2. The CDR3 extends over 15 amino acids. Germline CDR1 MNHEY, CDR2 SVGAGI.

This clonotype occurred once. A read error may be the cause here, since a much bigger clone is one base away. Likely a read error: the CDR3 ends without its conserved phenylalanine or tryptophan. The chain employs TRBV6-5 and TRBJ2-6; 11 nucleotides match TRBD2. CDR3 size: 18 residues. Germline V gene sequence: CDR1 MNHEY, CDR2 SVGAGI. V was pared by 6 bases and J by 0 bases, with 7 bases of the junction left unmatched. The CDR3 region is CASSLGTSGGSGANVLTI. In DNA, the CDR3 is TGTGCCAGCAGCCTTGGGACTAGCGGCGGCTCTGGGGCCAACGTCCTGACTATC.

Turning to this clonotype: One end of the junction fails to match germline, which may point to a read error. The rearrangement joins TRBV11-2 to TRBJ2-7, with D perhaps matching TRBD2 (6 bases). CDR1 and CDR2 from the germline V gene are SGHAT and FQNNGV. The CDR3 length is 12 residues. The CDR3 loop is CANSLDWEELYF. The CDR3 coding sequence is TGTGCCAACAGCTTGGACTGGGAGGAGCTGTACTTC.

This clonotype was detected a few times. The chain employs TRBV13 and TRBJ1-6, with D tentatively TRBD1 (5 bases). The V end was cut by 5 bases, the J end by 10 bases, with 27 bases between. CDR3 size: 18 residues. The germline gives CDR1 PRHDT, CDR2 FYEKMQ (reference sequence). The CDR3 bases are TGTGCCAGCAGCCGCACCTTCTCGGTAGGGGTTGGTAACTCACCCCTCCACTTT. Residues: CASSRTFSVGVGNSPLHF. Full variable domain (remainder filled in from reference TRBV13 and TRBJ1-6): AAGVIQSPRHLIKEKRETATLKCYPIPRHDTVYWYQQGPGQDPQFLISFYEKMQSDKGSIPDRFSAQQFSDYHSELNMSSLELGDSALYFCASSRTFSVGVGNSPLHFGNGTRLTVT.

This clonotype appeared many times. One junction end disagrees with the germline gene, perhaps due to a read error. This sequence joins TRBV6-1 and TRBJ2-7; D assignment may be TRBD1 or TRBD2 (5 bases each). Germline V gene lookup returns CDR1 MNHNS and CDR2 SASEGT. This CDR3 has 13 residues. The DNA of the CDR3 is TGTGCCAGCAGTGCGGCAGGGTTTCACGCCGGGGACTTC. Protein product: CASSAAGFHAGDF.

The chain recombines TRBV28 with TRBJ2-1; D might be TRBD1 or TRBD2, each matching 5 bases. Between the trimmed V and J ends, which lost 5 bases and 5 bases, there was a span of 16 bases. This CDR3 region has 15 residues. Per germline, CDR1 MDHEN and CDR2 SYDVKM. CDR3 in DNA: TGTGCCAGCAGTCCTCTTAGGGGACCTAACAATGAGCAGTTCTTC. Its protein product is CASSPLRGPNNEQFF.

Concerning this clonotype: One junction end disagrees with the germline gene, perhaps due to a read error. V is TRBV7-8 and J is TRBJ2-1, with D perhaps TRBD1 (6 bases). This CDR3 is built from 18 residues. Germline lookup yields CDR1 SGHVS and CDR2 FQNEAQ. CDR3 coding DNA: TGTGCCAGCAGCCCAGGGGTTGTGGCGGGTCTATCGGACAATGATCAGTTCTTC. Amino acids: CASSPGVVAGLSDNDQFF.

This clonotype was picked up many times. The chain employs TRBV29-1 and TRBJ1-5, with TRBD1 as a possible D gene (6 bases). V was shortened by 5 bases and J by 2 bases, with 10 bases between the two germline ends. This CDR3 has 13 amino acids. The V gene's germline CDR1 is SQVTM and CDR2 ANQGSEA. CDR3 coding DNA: TGCAGCGTTTCCTCAGGGGGCAATCAGCCCCAGCATTTT. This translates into CSVSSGGNQPQHF.

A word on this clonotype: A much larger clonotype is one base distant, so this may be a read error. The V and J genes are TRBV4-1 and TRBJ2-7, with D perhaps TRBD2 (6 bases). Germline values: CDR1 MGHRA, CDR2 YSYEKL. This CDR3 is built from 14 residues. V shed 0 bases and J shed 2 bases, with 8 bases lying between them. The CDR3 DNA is TGCGCCAGCAGCCAAGATTCGGGGGCCTACGAGCAGTACTTC. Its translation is CASSQDSGAYEQYF.

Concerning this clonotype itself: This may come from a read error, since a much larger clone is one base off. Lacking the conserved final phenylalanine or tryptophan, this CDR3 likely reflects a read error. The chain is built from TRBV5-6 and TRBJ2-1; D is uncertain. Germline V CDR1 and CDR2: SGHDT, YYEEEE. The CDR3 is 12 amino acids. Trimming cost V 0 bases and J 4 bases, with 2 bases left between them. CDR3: CASSLVYNEQFL. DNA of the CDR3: TGTGCCAGCAGCTTGGTATACAATGAGCAGTTCTTA.

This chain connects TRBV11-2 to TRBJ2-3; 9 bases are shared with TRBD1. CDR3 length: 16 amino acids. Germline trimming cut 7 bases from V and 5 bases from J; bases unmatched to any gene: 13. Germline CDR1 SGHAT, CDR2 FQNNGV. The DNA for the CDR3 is TGTGCCAGCAAAGTCGACAGGGGGGTTGTCATAGATACGCAGTATTTT. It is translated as CASKVDRGVVIDTQYF. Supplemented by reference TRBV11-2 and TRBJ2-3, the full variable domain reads EAGVAQSPRYKIIEKRQSVAFWCNPISGHATLYWYQQILGQGPKLLIQFQNNGVVDDSQLPKDRFSAERLKGVDSTLKIQPAKLEDSAVYLCASKVDRGVVIDTQYFGPGTRLTVL.

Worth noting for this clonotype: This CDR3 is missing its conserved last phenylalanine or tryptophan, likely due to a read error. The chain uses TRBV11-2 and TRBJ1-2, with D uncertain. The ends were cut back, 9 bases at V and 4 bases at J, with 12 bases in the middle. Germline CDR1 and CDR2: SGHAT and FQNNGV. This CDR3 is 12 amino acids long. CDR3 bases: TGTGCCAGTCTGGGTAACGGCTATGGCTACACCATC. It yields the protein CASLGNGYGYTI.

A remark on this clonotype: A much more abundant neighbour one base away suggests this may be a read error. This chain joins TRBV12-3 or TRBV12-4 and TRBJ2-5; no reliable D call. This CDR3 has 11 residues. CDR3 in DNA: TGTGCCAGCAGTTGGGCGGAGACCCAGTGCTTC. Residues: CASSWAETQCF.